Reported below is one T cell receptor (beta chain). The sample belongs to a study of blood T cell repertoires in COVID-19. Study in general: From the United States, Italy and Spain came samples of acute and convalescent COVID-19. T cells, B-cell-depleted T cells, or PBMCs provided the cDNA or gDNA that served as material.

Original methodology: For nucleated cells, counts were estimated from reference gene primer amplification. Profiled with immunoSEQ multiplex PCR; TCRdb holds only in-frame clones, not every one. From that table come the V and J calls and clone size; the DNA was used to work out D and trimming. The data show approximately 89,000 clones, approximately 84% seen once. Enrollment of patients from Seattle took place during active infection, with longitudinal follow-up. V was pared by 1 base and J by 7 bases, with 17 bases between. The CDR3 covers 16 residues. CDR1 and CDR2 from the germline V gene are LNHDA and SQIVND (reference sequence).

Material for sequencing was peripheral blood. The gene calls are TRBV19 and TRBJ1-5; D unclear. The origin of this receptor is a man in his 70s with COVID-19, enrolled during active disease. The CDR3 here is CASSIAFQAQVQPQHF. The CDR3 DNA reads TGTGCCAGTAGTATAGCGTTTCAGGCCCAAGTCCAGCCCCAGCATTTT.